Reported below is one T cell receptor beta chain. The antigen remains unidentified. Germline V gene data show CDR1 as LNHDA and CDR2 as SQIVND (reference sequence). The CDR3 extends over 16 amino acids. The V gene lost 5 bases and the J gene lost 0 bases, with 14 bases spanning the gap. The sample originates from a study of graft-versus-host responses after intestinal transplantation. Background on the study: Every transplant recipient was induced with anti-thymocyte globulin, then maintained on tacrolimus and steroids for around 3 years. Study conclusions and caveats: Detected in recipient marrow were GvH clones, some of which were first observed in ileum or blood. Those patients showing graft-donor T cell macrochimerism displayed high graft-versus-host to host-versus-graft clonal ratios in allografts.

Measured with immunoSEQ multiplex PCR; TCRdb has only the in-frame clones, and not every one. The sample shows tens of thousands of clones, roughly 90% of them seen only once. The rearrangement joins TRBV19 to TRBJ1-5; D remains ambiguous. The receptor was derived from a human donor who received an intestinal transplant. The sample in question was unstimulated CD4+ T cells sorted from spleen or lymph node cells, obtained before intestinal transplant. The CDR3 DNA sequence: TGTGCCAGTAGTGCGAGACGGACTTATAGCAATCAGCCCCAGCATTTT. Residues: CASSARRTYSNQPQHF.